The next 16 T cell receptor beta chains were all read from a single sample in a study of PD-L1 blockade in urothelial cancer. As to time point: peripheral blood 6 weeks after treatment start. Profiled with immunoSEQ multiplex PCR; TCRdb holds only in-frame clones, not every one. The table shows around 87,000 clones, with around four fifths occurring only once. Material: PBMCs, obtained around atezolizumab (anti-PD-L1) treatment. The receptors here all came from a man aged 65 to 79 with urothelial cancer.

This chain links TRBV18 with TRBJ1-1, with 12 bases lining up with TRBD1. The CDR3 spans 17 residues. Looked up from germline, CDR1 is KGHSH and CDR2 is LQKENI. V lost 5 bases and J lost 1; bases outside the gene matches: 8. Here the CDR3 DNA reads TGTGCCAGCTCATCAGTCCCGGGACAGGGGGCGAACACTGAAGCTTTCTTT. Its translation: CASSSVPGQGANTEAFF.

This rearrangement joins TRBV2 to TRBJ2-7; 8 bases agree with TRBD2. Germline CDR1 reads SNHLY; CDR2 reads FYNNEI. Trimming at V came to 6 bases and at J to 2 bases, leaving 9 bases not matched to a gene. CDR3 length equals 15 residues. In DNA form, the CDR3 reads TGTGCCAGCAGGGTCTGGAGCGGGGGCCCCTACGAGCAGTACTTC. Its translation is CASRVWSGGPYEQYF.

The CDR3 here is CASSVAGQGNTEAFF. The CDR3 DNA reads as TGTGCCAGCAGCGTAGCGGGACAGGGGAACACTGAAGCTTTCTTT. This chain joins TRBV9 and TRBJ1-1, with TRBD1 identical over 9 bases. CDR3 length: 15 amino acids. V lost 0 bases to trimming and J lost 1 base; unmatched junction nucleotides: 1. Germline V gene data show CDR1 as SGDLS and CDR2 as YYNGEE.

V and J are TRBV6-5 and TRBJ2-7, with a weak D call TRBD1 (7 bases). The V end was cut by 6 bases, the J end by 1 base, with 13 bases between. The CDR3 sequence is 14 residues long. Germline V gives CDR1 MNHEY, CDR2 SVGAGI. CDR3 region: CASRATGTSYEQYF. CDR3 nucleotides: TGTGCCAGCAGAGCGACAGGGACTTCCTACGAGCAGTACTTC.

The chain combines TRBV4-3 with TRBJ2-5; D call uncertain. Per germline, CDR1 LGHNA and CDR2 YSLEER. The V and J ends lost 0 bases and 1 base respectively, with 18 bases between them. The CDR3 spans 18 residues. CDR3 coding DNA: TGCGCCAGCAGCCAAGATTATTATTCTTCGACTCCCCAAGAGACCCAGTACTTC. This codes for CASSQDYYSSTPQETQYF.

The V call is TRBV4-2, the J call TRBJ2-2, with D perhaps TRBD2 (6 bases). CDR1 LGHNA and CDR2 YNFKEQ come from the germline V gene. This CDR3 is built from 17 residues. V was shortened by 0 bases and J by 8 bases, with 19 bases between the two germline ends. This CDR3 is CASSQDLLALGGGELFF. CDR3 nucleotide sequence: TGTGCCAGCAGCCAAGATCTACTAGCCTTGGGGGGAGGGGAGCTGTTTTTT.

V and J are TRBV19 and TRBJ2-5, with 7 positions matching TRBD1. Germline V gives CDR1 LNHDA, CDR2 SQIVND (reference sequence). V gave up 6 bases and J gave up 3 bases; unmatched junction bases: 7. There are 14 residues in the CDR3. CDR3 amino acids: CASSKQGREETQYF. The CDR3 nucleotides read TGTGCCAGTAGCAAACAGGGGCGTGAAGAGACCCAGTACTTC.

This clone was seen a few times. The V and J genes are TRBV19 and TRBJ2-7; no reliable D call. Germline V CDR1 and CDR2: LNHDA, SQIVND (reference sequence). The CDR3 totals 13 residues. V shed 3 bases and J shed 7 bases, with 13 bases lying between them. The CDR3 protein is CASSMSATKEQYF. The CDR3 DNA is TGTGCCAGTAGTATGAGTGCCACTAAAGAGCAGTACTTC.

This chain links TRBV18 with TRBJ2-2, with no clear D. Trimming shortened V by 2 bases and J by 0 bases, and 16 bases separated the two germline ends. The V gene's germline CDR1 is KGHSH and CDR2 LQKENI. The CDR3 has 18 amino acids. The DNA of the CDR3 is TGTGCCAGCTCACCAATTATGATTGGGCCTACGAACACCGGGGAGCTGTTTTTT. This translates into CASSPIMIGPTNTGELFF.

The V and J genes are TRBV5-8 and TRBJ2-4; D gene unclear. Germline CDR1 reads SGHTS; CDR2 reads YDEGEE. V was clipped by 5 bases and J by 0 bases, with 18 bases between them. This CDR3 is built from 17 residues. CDR3 residues: CASRPRQAYLAKNIQYF. CDR3 bases: TGTGCCAGCAGACCCCGCCAAGCGTACCTAGCCAAAAACATTCAGTACTTC.

This chain connects TRBV6-6 to TRBJ2-3, with 9 bases that match TRBD2. The germline V gene encodes CDR1 MNHNY and CDR2 SVGAGI (reference sequence). Unmatched junction bases numbered 6, after V lost 5 bases and J lost 6 bases. The CDR3 contains 14 residues. CDR3: CASSRTSARDTQYF. As DNA, the CDR3 is TGTGCCAGCAGTCGGACTAGCGCTAGGGATACGCAGTATTTT.

The rearrangement links TRBV7-3 to TRBJ2-3; TRBD1 matches 8 bases. V lost 5 bases, J lost 1 base, and 8 bases stayed unmatched. CDR3 size: 16 residues. In germline, CDR1 is SGHTA, CDR2 FQGTGA. CDR3 bases: TGTGCCAGCAGCCCCGGTCTGGACAGGGGCACAGATACGCAGTATTTT. Its translation is CASSPGLDRGTDTQYF.

The rearrangement uses TRBV18 and TRBJ1-2; maybe TRBD1 (5 bases). Trimming left V 6 bases short and J 4 bases short, with 12 bases between. The CDR3 spans 13 residues. Germline-derived CDR1 and CDR2 are KGHSH and LQKENI. CDR3: CASSLREGYGYTF. The CDR3 nucleotides are TGTGCCAGCTCGCTCAGGGAGGGCTATGGCTACACCTTC.

The chain is built from TRBV19 and TRBJ1-1; TRBD1 might be the D (5 bases). With 4 bases removed from V and 7 bases from J, the gap between germline ends came to 7 bases. Germline lookup yields CDR1 LNHDA and CDR2 SQIVND (reference sequence). CDR3 length equals 11 residues. The CDR3 DNA reads TGTGCCAGTAGTACCCAGGGTGAAGCTTTCTTT. Its protein product is CASSTQGEAFF. The full variable domain, with the rest looked up from reference TRBV19 and TRBJ1-1, is DGGITQSPKYLFRKEGQNVTLSCEQNLNHDAMYWYRQDPGQGLRLIYYSQIVNDFQKGDIAEGYSVSREKKESFPLTVTSAQKNPTAFYLCASSTQGEAFFGQGTRLTVV.

This CDR3 is CASSSSGGASGELFF. CDR3 bases: TGTGCCAGCAGCTCTAGCGGGGGGGCGTCCGGGGAGCTGTTTTTT. This sequence joins TRBV6-5 and TRBJ2-2; 12 positions agree with TRBD2. Trimming at V came to 6 bases and at J to 6 bases, leaving 5 bases not matched to a gene. Germline V gene data show CDR1 as MNHEY and CDR2 as SVGAGI. This CDR3 has 15 residues.

The gene calls are TRBV11-3 and TRBJ2-1; D may be TRBD2 (5 bases). The V and J ends lost 1 base and 8 bases respectively, with 9 bases between them. CDR3 length: 13 residues. Germline assignment: CDR1 SGHNT and CDR2 YENEEA. The CDR3 DNA reads as TGTGCCAGCAGCTTAGGCCCCGGGGATGAGCAGTTCTTC. Encoded protein: CASSLGPGDEQFF.